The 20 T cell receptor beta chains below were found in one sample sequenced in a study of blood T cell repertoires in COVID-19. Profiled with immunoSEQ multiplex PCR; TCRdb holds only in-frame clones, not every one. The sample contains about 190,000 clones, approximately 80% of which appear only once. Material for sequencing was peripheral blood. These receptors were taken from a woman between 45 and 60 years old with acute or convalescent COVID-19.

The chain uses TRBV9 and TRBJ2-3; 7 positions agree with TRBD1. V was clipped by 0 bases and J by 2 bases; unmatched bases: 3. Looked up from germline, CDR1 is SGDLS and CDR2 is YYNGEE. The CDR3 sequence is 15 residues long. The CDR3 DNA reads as TGTGCCAGCAGCGTAGAGGGGGCGAACACAGATACGCAGTATTTT. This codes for CASSVEGANTDTQYF.

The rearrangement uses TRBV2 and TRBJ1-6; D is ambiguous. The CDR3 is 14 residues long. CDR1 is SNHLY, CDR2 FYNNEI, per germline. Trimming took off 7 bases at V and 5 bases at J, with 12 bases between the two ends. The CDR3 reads CASIREGNNSPLHF. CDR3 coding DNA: TGTGCCAGCATTAGGGAGGGTAATAATTCACCCCTCCACTTT.

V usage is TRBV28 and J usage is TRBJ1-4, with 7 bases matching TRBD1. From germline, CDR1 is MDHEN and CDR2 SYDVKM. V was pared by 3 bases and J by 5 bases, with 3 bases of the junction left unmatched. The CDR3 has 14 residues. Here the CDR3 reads CASSLEQGNEKLFF. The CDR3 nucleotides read TGTGCCAGCAGTTTGGAACAGGGGAATGAAAAACTGTTTTTT.

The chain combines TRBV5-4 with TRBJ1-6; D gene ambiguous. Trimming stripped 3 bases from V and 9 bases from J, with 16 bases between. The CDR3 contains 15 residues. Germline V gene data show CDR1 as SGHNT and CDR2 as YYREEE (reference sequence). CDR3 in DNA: TGTGCCAGCAGCTCGAACCCGAGAACCGGTTCACCCCTCCACTTT. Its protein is CASSSNPRTGSPLHF. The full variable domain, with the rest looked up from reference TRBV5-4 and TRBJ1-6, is ETGVTQSPTHLIKTRGQQVTLRCSSQSGHNTVSWYQQALGQGPQFIFQYYREEENGRGNFPPRFSGLQFPNYSSELNVNALELDDSALYLCASSSNPRTGSPLHFGNGTRLTVT.

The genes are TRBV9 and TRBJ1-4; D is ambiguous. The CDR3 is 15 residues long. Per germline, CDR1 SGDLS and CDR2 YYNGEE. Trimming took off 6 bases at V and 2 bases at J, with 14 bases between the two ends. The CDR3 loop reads CASTTRGGTNEKLFF. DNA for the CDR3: TGTGCCAGCACCACCCGCGGAGGGACTAATGAAAAACTGTTTTTT.

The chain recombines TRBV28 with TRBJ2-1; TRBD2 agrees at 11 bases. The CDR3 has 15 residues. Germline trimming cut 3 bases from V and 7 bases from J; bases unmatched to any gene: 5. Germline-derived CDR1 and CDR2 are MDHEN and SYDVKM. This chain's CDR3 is CASSFLAGGSNEQFF. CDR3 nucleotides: TGTGCCAGCAGTTTTTTAGCGGGAGGGAGTAATGAGCAGTTCTTC.

The CDR3 sequence is CASSSRERVAYEQYF. The CDR3, as DNA: TGTGCCAGCAGCTCTAGGGAGCGGGTTGCCTACGAGCAGTACTTC. The chain joins TRBV7-8 to TRBJ2-7; tentative D call: TRBD2 (6 bases). CDR3 length: 15 residues. Trimming stripped 4 bases from V and 2 bases from J, with 15 bases between. Per germline, CDR1 SGHVS and CDR2 FQNEAQ.

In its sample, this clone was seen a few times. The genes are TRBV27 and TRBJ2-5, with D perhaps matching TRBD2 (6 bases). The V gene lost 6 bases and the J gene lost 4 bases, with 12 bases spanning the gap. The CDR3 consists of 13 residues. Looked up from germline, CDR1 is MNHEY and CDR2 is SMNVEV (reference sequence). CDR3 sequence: CASRVGSGETQYF. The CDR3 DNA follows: TGTGCCAGCAGGGTGGGTAGCGGAGAGACCCAGTACTTC.

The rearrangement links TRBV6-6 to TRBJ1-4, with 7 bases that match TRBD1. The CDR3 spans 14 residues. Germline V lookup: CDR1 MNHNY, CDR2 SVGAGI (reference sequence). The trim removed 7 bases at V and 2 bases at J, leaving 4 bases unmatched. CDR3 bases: TGTGCCAGCACCCCCAGGGGGACTAATGAAAAACTGTTTTTT. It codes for CASTPRGTNEKLFF.

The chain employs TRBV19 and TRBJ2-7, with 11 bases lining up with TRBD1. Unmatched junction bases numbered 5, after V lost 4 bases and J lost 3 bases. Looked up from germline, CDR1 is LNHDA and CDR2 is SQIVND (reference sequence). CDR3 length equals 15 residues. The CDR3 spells CASSSWTGGFYEQYF. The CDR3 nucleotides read TGTGCCAGTAGTAGTTGGACAGGGGGCTTCTACGAGCAGTACTTC.

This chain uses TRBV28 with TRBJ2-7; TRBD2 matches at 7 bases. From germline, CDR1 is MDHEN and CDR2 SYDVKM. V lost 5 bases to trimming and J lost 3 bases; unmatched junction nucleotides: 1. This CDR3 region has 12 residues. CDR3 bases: TGTGCCAGCAGTCGGGAGGTCTACGAGCAGTACTTC. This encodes CASSREVYEQYF.

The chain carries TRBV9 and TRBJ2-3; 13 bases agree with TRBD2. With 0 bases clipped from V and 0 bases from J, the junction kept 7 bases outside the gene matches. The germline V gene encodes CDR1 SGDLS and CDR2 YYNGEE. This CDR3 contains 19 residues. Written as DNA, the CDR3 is TGTGCCAGCAGCGTAGGCCCCGGGACTAGCGGGGTTAGCACAGATACGCAGTATTTT. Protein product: CASSVGPGTSGVSTDTQYF.

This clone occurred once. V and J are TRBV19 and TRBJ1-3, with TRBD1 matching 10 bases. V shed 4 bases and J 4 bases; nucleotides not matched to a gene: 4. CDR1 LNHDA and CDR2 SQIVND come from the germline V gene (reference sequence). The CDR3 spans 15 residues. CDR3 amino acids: CASSKGTGDGNTIYF. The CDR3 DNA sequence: TGTGCCAGTAGTAAAGGGACAGGGGACGGAAACACCATATATTTT.

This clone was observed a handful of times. The CDR3 region is CASSQNRGQYNEQFF. The DNA of the CDR3 is TGTGCCAGCAGCCAGAACAGGGGGCAATACAATGAGCAGTTCTTC. The chain recombines TRBV7-9 with TRBJ2-1; 9 bases are shared with TRBD1. This CDR3 region has 15 residues. The V segment lost 5 bases and the J segment 4 bases; nucleotides outside the gene matches: 6. Germline V gene data show CDR1 as SEHNR and CDR2 as FQNEAQ (reference sequence). Filled out from reference TRBV7-9 and TRBJ2-1, the complete variable domain reads DTGVSQNPRHKITKRGQNVTFRCDPISEHNRLYWYRQTLGQGPEFLTYFQNEAQLEKSRLLSDRFSAERPKGSFSTLEIQRTEQGDSAMYLCASSQNRGQYNEQFFGPGTRLTVL.

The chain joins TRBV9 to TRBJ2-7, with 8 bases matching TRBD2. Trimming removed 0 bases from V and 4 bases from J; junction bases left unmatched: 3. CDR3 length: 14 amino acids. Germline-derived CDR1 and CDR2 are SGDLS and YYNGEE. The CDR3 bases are TGTGCCAGCAGCGTAGGACTAGCGAAGTACGAGCAGTACTTC. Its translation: CASSVGLAKYEQYF. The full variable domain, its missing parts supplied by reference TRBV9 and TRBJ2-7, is DSGVTQTPKHLITATGQRVTLRCSPRSGDLSVYWYQQSLDQGLQFLIQYYNGEERAKGNILERFSAQQFPDLHSELNLSSLELGDSALYFCASSVGLAKYEQYFGPGTRLTVT.

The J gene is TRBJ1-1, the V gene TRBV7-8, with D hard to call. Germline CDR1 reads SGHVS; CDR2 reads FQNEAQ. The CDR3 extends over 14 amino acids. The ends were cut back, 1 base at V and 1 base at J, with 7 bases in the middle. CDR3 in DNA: TGTGCCAGCAGCTTAGTCCGGTGGAACACTGAAGCTTTCTTT. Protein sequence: CASSLVRWNTEAFF.

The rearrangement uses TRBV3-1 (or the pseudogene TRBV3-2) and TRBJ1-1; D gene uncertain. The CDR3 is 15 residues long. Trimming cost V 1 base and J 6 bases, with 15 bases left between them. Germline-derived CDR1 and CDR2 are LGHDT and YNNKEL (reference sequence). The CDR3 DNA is TGTGCCAGCAGCCAAGGGTCTCAAGTTTCGGCTGAAGCTTTCTTT. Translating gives CASSQGSQVSAEAFF.

CDR3 in amino acids: CASSISGANEQFF. The DNA for the CDR3 is TGTGCCAGCAGCATTAGCGGGGCCAATGAGCAGTTCTTC. The V gene is TRBV27, the J gene TRBJ2-1, with TRBD2 identical over 8 bases. The CDR3 has 13 residues. The germline CDR1 and CDR2 sequences are MNHEY and SMNVEV (reference sequence). V lost 6 bases, J lost 6 bases, and 4 bases stayed unmatched.

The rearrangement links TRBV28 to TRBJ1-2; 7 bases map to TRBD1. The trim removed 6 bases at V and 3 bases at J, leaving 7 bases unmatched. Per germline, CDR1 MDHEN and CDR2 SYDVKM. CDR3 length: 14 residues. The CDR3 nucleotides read TGTGCCAGCAGGACAGGGAACTATTACTATGGCTACACCTTC. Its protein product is CASRTGNYYYGYTF.

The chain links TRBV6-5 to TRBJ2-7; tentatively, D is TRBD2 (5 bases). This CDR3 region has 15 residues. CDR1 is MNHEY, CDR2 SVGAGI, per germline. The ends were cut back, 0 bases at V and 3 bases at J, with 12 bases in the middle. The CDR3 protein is CASSYSPLAGYEQYF. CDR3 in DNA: TGTGCCAGCAGTTACTCTCCGCTAGCTGGCTACGAGCAGTACTTC.